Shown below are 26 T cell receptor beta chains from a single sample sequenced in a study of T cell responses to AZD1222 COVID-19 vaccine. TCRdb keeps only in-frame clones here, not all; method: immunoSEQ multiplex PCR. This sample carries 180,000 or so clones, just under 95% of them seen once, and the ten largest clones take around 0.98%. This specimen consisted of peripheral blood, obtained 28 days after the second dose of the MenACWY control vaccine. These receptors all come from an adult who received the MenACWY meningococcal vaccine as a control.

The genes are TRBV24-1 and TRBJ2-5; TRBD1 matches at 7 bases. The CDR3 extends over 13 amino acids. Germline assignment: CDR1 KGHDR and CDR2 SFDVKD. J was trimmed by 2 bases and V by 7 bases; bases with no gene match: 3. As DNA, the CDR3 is TGTGCCACCAGAGGGACAGCACAAGAGACCCAGTACTTC. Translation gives CATRGTAQETQYF.

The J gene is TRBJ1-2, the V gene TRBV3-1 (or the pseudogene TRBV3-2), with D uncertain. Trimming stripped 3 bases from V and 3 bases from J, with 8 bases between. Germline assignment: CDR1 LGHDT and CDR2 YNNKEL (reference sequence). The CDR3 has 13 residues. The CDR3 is CASSHISHYGYTF. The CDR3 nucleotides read TGTGCCAGCAGCCATATCAGCCACTATGGCTACACCTTC.

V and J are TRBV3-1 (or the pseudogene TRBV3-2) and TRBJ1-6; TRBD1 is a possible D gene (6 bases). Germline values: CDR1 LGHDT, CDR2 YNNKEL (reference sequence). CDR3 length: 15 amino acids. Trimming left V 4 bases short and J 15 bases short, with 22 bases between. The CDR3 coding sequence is TGTGCCAGCAGCCCTAGGACAGTTCTCTTTGGGGTCCTCCACTTT. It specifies CASSPRTVLFGVLHF.

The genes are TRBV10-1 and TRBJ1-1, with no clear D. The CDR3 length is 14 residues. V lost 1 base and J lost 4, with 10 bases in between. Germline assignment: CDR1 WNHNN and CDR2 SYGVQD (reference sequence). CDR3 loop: CASSEYGWGTEAFF. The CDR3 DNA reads TGCGCCAGCAGTGAGTACGGGTGGGGCACTGAAGCTTTCTTT.

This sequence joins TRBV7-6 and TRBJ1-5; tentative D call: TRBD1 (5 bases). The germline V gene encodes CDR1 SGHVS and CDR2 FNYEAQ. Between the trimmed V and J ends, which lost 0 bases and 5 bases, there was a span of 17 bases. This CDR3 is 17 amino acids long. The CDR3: CASSLAPGTFGDQPQHF. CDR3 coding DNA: TGTGCCAGCAGCTTAGCTCCCGGGACCTTCGGGGATCAGCCCCAGCATTTT.

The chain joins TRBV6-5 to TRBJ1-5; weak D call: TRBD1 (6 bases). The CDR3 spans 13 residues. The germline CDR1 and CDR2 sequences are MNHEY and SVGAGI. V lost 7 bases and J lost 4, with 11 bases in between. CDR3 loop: CASIKTGNQPQHF. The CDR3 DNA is TGTGCCAGCATTAAAACAGGGAATCAGCCCCAGCATTTT.

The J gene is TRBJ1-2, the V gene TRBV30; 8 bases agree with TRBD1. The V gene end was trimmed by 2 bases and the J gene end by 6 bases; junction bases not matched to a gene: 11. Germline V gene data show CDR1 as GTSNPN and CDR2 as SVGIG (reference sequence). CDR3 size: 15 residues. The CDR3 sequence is CAWSLRTAGGDGYTF. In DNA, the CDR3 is TGTGCCTGGAGTCTTCGAACGGCAGGGGGCGATGGCTACACCTTC.

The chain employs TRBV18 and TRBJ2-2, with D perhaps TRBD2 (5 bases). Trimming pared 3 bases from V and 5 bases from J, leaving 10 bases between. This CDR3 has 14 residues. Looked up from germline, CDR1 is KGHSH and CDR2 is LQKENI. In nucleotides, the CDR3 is TGTGCCAGCTCACCGCGCTCGGGAACCGGGGAGCTGTTTTTT. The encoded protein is CASSPRSGTGELFF. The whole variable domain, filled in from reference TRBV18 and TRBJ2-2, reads NAGVMQNPRHLVRRRGQEARLRCSPMKGHSHVYWYRQLPEEGLKFMVYLQKENIIDESGMPKERFSAEFPKEGPSILRIQQVVRGDSAAYFCASSPRSGTGELFFGEGSRLTVL.

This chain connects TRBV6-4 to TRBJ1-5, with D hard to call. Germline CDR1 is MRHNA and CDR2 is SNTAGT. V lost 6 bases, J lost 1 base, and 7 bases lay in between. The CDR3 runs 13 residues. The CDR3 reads CASRSVSNQPQHF. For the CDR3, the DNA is TGTGCCAGCAGGTCGGTCAGCAATCAGCCCCAGCATTTT.

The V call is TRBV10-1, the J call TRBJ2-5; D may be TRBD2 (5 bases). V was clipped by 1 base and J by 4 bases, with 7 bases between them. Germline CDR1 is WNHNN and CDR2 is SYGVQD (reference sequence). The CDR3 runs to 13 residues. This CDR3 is CASSELGRETQYF. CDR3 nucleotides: TGCGCCAGCAGTGAGTTGGGGAGAGAGACCCAGTACTTC.

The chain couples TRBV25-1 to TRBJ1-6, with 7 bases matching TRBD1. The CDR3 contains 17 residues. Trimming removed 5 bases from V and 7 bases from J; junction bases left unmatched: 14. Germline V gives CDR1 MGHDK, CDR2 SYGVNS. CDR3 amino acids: CASSPIEQGIGNSPLHF. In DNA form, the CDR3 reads TGTGCCAGCAGTCCGATCGAACAGGGGATAGGCAATTCACCCCTCCACTTT.

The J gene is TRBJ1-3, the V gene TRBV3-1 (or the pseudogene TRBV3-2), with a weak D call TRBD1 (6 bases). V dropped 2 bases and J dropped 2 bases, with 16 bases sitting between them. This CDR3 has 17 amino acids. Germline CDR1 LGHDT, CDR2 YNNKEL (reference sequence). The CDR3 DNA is TGTGCCAGCAGCCAACCCCCGCGAGGGGGTCCTGGAAACACCATATATTTT. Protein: CASSQPPRGGPGNTIYF.

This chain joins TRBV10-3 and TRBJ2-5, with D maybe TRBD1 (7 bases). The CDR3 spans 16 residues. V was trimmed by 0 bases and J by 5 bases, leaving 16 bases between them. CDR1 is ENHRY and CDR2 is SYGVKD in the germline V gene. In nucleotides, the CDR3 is TGTGCCATCAGTGAGTCGAAGGCAGGGGGGTTGGAGACCCAGTACTTC. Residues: CAISESKAGGLETQYF.

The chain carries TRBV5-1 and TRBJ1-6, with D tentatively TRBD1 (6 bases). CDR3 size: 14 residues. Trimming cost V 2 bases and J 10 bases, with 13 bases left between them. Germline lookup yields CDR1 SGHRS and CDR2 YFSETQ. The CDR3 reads CASSLSGGRSPLHF. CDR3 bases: TGCGCCAGCAGCTTATCGGGGGGGCGATCACCCCTCCACTTT.

In DNA, the CDR3 is TGTGCCAGCAGCTTAACGGGGGGCTTCTACAATGAGCAGTTCTTC. Translated, it gives CASSLTGGFYNEQFF. The V call is TRBV7-3, the J call TRBJ2-1; tentatively, D is TRBD1 or TRBD2 (6 bases each). The CDR3 extends over 15 amino acids. The V end lost 0 bases, the J end lost 3 bases, and 9 bases lay between the germline ends. Germline V gives CDR1 SGHTA, CDR2 FQGTGA.

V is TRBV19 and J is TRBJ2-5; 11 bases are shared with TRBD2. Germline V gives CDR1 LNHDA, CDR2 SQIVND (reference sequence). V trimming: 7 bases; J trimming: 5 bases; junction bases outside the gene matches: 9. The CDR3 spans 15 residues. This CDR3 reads CASMDSGGAGETQYF. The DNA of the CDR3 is TGTGCCAGTATGGATAGCGGGGGGGCCGGGGAGACCCAGTACTTC.

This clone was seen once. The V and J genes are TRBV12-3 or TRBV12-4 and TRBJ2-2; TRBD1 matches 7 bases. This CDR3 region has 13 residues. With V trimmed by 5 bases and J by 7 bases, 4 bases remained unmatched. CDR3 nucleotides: TGTGCCAGCAGTGCAACAGGGGACGGGGAGCTGTTTTTT. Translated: CASSATGDGELFF.

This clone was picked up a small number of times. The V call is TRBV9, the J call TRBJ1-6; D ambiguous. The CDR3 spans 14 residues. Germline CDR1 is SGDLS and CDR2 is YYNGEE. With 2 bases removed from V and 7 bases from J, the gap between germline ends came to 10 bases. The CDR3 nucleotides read TGTGCCAGCAGCGTTGACATGGGAAATTCACCCCTCCACTTT. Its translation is CASSVDMGNSPLHF.

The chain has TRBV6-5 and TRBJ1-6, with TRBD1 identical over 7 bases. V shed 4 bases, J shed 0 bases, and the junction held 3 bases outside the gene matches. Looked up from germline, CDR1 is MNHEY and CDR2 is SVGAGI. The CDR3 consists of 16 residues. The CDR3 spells CASSSTGSSYNSPLHF. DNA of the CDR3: TGTGCCAGCAGTTCGACAGGGAGCTCCTATAATTCACCCCTCCACTTT.

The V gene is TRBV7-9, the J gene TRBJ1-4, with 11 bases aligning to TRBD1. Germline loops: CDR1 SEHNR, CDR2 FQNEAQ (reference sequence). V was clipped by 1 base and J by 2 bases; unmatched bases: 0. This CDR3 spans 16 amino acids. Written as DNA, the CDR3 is TGTGCCAGCAGCTTAGGGGACAGGGGGACTAATGAAAAACTGTTTTTT. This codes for CASSLGDRGTNEKLFF.

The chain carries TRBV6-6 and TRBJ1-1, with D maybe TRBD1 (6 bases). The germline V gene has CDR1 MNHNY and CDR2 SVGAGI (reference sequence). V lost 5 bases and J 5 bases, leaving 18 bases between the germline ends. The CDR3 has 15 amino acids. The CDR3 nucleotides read TGTGCCAGCAGTGCCAACTCGGGGGCAGGGACTGAAGCTTTCTTT. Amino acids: CASSANSGAGTEAFF.

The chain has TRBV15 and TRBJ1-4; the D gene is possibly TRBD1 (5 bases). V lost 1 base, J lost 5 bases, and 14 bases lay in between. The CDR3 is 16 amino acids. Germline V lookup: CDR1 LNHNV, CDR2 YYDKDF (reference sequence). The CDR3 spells CATSRARGSGNEKLFF. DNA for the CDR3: TGTGCCACCAGCAGAGCTCGGGGGAGTGGAAATGAAAAACTGTTTTTT. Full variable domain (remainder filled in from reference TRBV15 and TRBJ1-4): DAMVIQNPRYQVTQFGKPVTLSCSQTLNHNVMYWYQQKSSQAPKLLFHYYDKDFNNEADTPDNFQSRRPNTSFCFLDIRSPGLGDTAMYLCATSRARGSGNEKLFFGSGTQLSVL.

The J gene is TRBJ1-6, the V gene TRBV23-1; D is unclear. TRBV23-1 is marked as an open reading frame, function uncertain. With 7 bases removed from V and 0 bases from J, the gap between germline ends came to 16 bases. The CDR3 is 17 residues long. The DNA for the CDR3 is TGCGCCAGCAAAGTCGGAAGGGAACGCTCCTATAATTCACCCCTCCACTTT. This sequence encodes CASKVGRERSYNSPLHF.

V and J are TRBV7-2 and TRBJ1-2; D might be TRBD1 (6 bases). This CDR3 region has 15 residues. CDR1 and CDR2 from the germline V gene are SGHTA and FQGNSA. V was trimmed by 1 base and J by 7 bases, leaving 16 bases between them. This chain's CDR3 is CASSLGTGKMGGYTF. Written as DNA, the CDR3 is TGTGCCAGCAGCTTAGGAACAGGGAAGATGGGTGGCTACACCTTC.

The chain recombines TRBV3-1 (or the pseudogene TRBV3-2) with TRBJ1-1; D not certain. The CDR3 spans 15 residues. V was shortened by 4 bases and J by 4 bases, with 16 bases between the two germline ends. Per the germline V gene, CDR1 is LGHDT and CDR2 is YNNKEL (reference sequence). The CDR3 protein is CASSPRWGGSTEAFF. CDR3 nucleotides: TGTGCCAGCAGCCCCCGGTGGGGAGGGAGCACTGAAGCTTTCTTT.

The CDR3 coding sequence is TGTGCCAGCAGTTACGCACAGGGTACTGAAGCTTTCTTT. Its protein is CASSYAQGTEAFF. J is TRBJ1-1 and V is TRBV6-6; weak D call: TRBD1 (6 bases). Germline V gene lookup returns CDR1 MNHNY and CDR2 SVGAGI (reference sequence). The CDR3 runs 13 residues. V lost 2 bases and J 5 bases, leaving 9 bases between the germline ends.